The TCR beta chain under discussion was sequenced for a study of shared T cell receptors in the human thymus. TCRdb's table, derived via immunoSEQ multiplex PCR, lists solely in-frame clones and lacks some. This sample carries 640,000 or so clones, over 75% of them seen once, and the ten largest clones take roughly 0.0089%. CDR1 is SGHTA and CDR2 is FQGNSA in the germline V gene. The ends were cut back, 4 bases at V and 8 bases at J, with 9 bases in the middle. This CDR3 spans 13 amino acids. The sample also formed part of further work on human thymus T cells. Per that paper: Congenital heart defects were the reason for the corrective surgery that the donors, healthy Finnish infants, were having. Thymic tissue was derived from resections collected during corrective heart surgery. Among thymic and blood repertoires, usage of V and J genes appeared biased. Unrelated individuals had highly overlapping thymic repertoires, as reported in related research.

The chain links TRBV7-2 to TRBJ1-6; D remains unclear. Sequencing used thymocytes. This receptor was taken from a boy under two years old with a congenital heart defect. The CDR3 bases are TGTGCCAGCAGCTCCAATGAGGATTCACCCCTCCACTTT. It codes for CASSSNEDSPLHF.